Presented here are 13 T cell receptor beta chains from one specimen sequenced in a study of blood T cell repertoires in COVID-19. Clones were sequenced by immunoSEQ multiplex PCR, and TCRdb holds only the in-frame ones, with some missing. The table records about 330,000 clones, approximately 92% of them present only once. The specimen was PBMCs or T cells enriched from blood (not recorded which). The receptors stem from a woman in her twenties or thirties who had recovered from COVID-19.

In regard to this clone: The junction and the germline gene differ at one end; a read error may be behind it. The chain carries TRBV2 and TRBJ1-5, with TRBD1 matching 7 bases. The CDR3 spans 14 residues. Per germline, CDR1 SNHLY and CDR2 FYNNEI. CDR3 coding DNA: TGTGCCAGCAGCGAAGGGACAGCAAATCAGCCCCAGCATTTT. Translated: CASSEGTANQPQHF.

The gene calls are TRBV5-6 and TRBJ1-5; D remains unclear. V lost 0 bases and J 6 bases, leaving 4 bases between the germline ends. Germline-derived CDR1 and CDR2 are SGHDT and YYEEEE. The CDR3 is made up of 12 amino acids. CDR3 sequence reads: CASSLAGQPQHF. CDR3 bases: TGTGCCAGCAGCTTGGCGGGTCAGCCCCAGCATTTT.

V is TRBV19 and J is TRBJ2-1, with 11 bases identical to TRBD2. Trimming at V came to 6 bases and at J to 0 bases, leaving 7 bases not matched to a gene. The CDR3 covers 17 residues. Per germline, CDR1 LNHDA and CDR2 SQIVND (reference sequence). The CDR3 DNA reads TGTGCCAGTAGGGCTAGCGGGGGGTACCGCTCCTACAATGAGCAGTTCTTC. It yields the protein CASRASGGYRSYNEQFF.

The J gene is TRBJ1-5, the V gene TRBV29-1; 9 bases are shared with TRBD1. There are 17 residues in the CDR3. J gave up 8 bases and V 0 bases, and 14 bases lay outside the gene matches. Germline V CDR1 and CDR2: SQVTM, ANQGSEA. CDR3 sequence reads: CSVEDIPGQGPLKPQHF. The CDR3 DNA reads TGCAGCGTTGAAGATATTCCGGGACAGGGCCCGTTAAAGCCCCAGCATTTT. Full variable domain (rest looked up from reference TRBV29-1 and TRBJ1-5): SAVISQKPSRDICQRGTSLTIQCQVDSQVTMMFWYRQQPGQSLTLIATANQGSEATYESGFVIDKFPISRPNLTFSTLTVSNMSPEDSSIYLCSVEDIPGQGPLKPQHFGDGTRLSIL.

The genes are TRBV29-1 and TRBJ2-2, with a tentative D call TRBD1 (6 bases). The ends were cut back, 3 bases at V and 6 bases at J, with 11 bases in the middle. Germline CDR1 reads SQVTM; CDR2 reads ANQGSEA. There are 13 residues in the CDR3. This CDR3 reads CSVDEGGAGELFF. In DNA form, the CDR3 reads TGCAGCGTTGATGAAGGGGGAGCCGGGGAGCTGTTTTTT.

V usage is TRBV7-3 and J usage is TRBJ1-3; TRBD1 matches at 10 bases. The CDR3 covers 16 residues. Looked up from germline, CDR1 is SGHTA and CDR2 is FQGTGA. V lost 5 bases, J lost 11 bases, and 15 bases stayed unmatched. The CDR3 bases are TGTGCCAGCAGCCCAAACCCCGGGACAGGGGAATTGCCCATATATTTT. This gives the protein CASSPNPGTGELPIYF. The complete variable domain, with remaining parts taken from reference TRBV7-3 and TRBJ1-3, reads GAGVSQTPSNKVTEKGKYVELRCDPISGHTALYWYRQSLGQGPEFLIYFQGTGAADDSGLPNDRFFAVRPEGSVSTLKIQRTERGDSAVYLCASSPNPGTGELPIYFGEGSWLTVV.

The rearrangement joins TRBV18 to TRBJ2-7; TRBD1 agrees at 9 bases. The CDR3 length is 16 residues. J lost 7 bases, V lost 2 bases, and 12 bases had no gene match. Germline CDR1 is KGHSH and CDR2 is LQKENI. The CDR3 coding sequence is TGTGCCAGCTCACCATCAATTGGGACAGGGCCCAATGAGCAGTACTTC. Its protein is CASSPSIGTGPNEQYF.

This clone was detected once. A junction boundary mismatches the germline segment, possibly from a read error. The chain recombines TRBV7-7 with TRBJ2-1; a possible D gene is TRBD1 (6 bases). Germline-derived CDR1 and CDR2 are SSHAT and FNYEAQ (reference sequence). This CDR3 has 15 amino acids. Here the CDR3 reads CASSPETGSYNEQFF. The CDR3 DNA is TGTGCTAGCAGCCCCGAGACAGGCTCCTACAATGAGCAGTTCTTC.

The chain uses TRBV2 and TRBJ2-3, with TRBD2 matching over 9 bases. Germline V gene data show CDR1 as SNHLY and CDR2 as FYNNEI. J lost 5 bases, V lost 3 bases, and 6 bases had no gene match. This CDR3 is 15 amino acids long. CDR3 protein: CASSEAGGYGDTQYF. CDR3 nucleotide sequence: TGTGCCAGCAGTGAGGCGGGAGGGTATGGAGATACGCAGTATTTT.

The chain combines TRBV9 with TRBJ2-4; D might be TRBD1 (5 bases). Trimming left V 1 base short and J 5 bases short, with 10 bases between. The CDR3 covers 14 residues. CDR1 and CDR2 (germline): SGDLS, YYNGEE. CDR3: CASSVPGRENIQYF. The DNA of the CDR3 is TGTGCCAGCAGCGTACCAGGGCGAGAAAACATTCAGTACTTC.

V usage is TRBV5-8 and J usage is TRBJ2-3; D might be TRBD2 (6 bases). Germline-derived CDR1 and CDR2 are SGHTS and YDEGEE. V lost 0 bases and J 0 bases, leaving 14 bases between the germline ends. The CDR3 contains 17 residues. The CDR3 is CASSLATLARSTDTQYF. CDR3 bases: TGTGCCAGCAGCTTGGCGACTCTAGCGAGAAGCACAGATACGCAGTATTTT.

The J gene is TRBJ1-6, the V gene TRBV12-3 or TRBV12-4; perhaps TRBD1 as D (6 bases). The V end was cut by 6 bases, the J end by 7 bases, with 7 bases between. The CDR3 totals 12 residues. CDR3 residues: CASRGANSPLHF. The CDR3 DNA is TGTGCCAGCAGGGGGGCCAATTCACCCCTCCACTTT.

This chain links TRBV3-1 (or the pseudogene TRBV3-2) with TRBJ1-6, with 7 positions matching TRBD1. This CDR3 spans 15 amino acids. CDR1 and CDR2 from the germline V gene are LGHDT and YNNKEL (reference sequence). Losses at the gene ends were 3 bases for V and 7 bases for J; bases not matched to a gene: 6. DNA of the CDR3: TGTGCCAGCAGCCACAACCAACAGGGGAATTCACCCCTCCACTTT. Protein: CASSHNQQGNSPLHF.